Listed below are T cell receptor beta chains from one sample, sequenced in a study of human T cells and chemical hapten exposure. TCRdb redid the calling of the RACE reads with MiXCR, one entry per CDR3 protein. The sample carries 65,000 to 95,000 distinct CDR3 sequences, 8.6% recorded once. The specimen sequenced was whole blood. The receptors here all came from a female donor in good health. Some clones in this sample may be carry-over from other donors' samples. CDR3s include the opening cysteine and the closing phenylalanine or tryptophan. D genes are given only for firm matches. Clone size, where shown, is once, few, many, or a class for clones that have expanded.

V gene	J gene	D gene	clone size	CDR3 DNA	CDR3 protein
TRBV29-1	TRBJ1-5	TRBD1	few	TGCAGCGTAGCTTTTGGGACAGCAAATCAGCCCCAGCATTTT	CSVAFGTANQPQHF
TRBV10-3	TRBJ2-1	TRBD1	few	TGTGCCATCAGGTCAGGGGGCGCCTCCTACAATGAGCAGTTCTTC	CAIRSGGASYNEQFF
TRBV6-2/TRBV6-3	TRBJ2-3	TRBD2	few	TGTGCCAGCACCTATGGACTAGCGGGGGGGGTCACAGATACGCAGTATTTT	CASTYGLAGGVTDTQYF
TRBV7-8	TRBJ2-7	.	many	TGTGCCAGCACGCGGGGAGGCTACGAGCAGTACTTC	CASTRGGYEQYF
TRBV12-3/TRBV12-4	TRBJ1-4	.	many	TGTGCCAGCAGACCGACCGTGGACAGAGGAGGAGAAAAACTGTTTTTT	CASRPTVDRGGEKLFF
TRBV6-2/TRBV6-3	TRBJ1-5	.	.	TGTGCCAGCAGGGCCGACGGGAATCAGCCCCAGCATTTT	CASRADGNQPQHF
TRBV12-3/TRBV12-4	TRBJ2-5	.	.	TGTGCCAGCAGTCCGAAGGAAGTCCCACAGTACTTC	CASSPKEVPQYF
TRBV5-6	TRBJ1-4	.	few	TGTGCCAGCAGCCCCCTCCAGGCCTCTAATGAAAAACTGTTTTTT	CASSPLQASNEKLFF
TRBV7-9	TRBJ1-5	.	many	TGTGCCAGCAGCGCCCGTACAGTTGAGGGGCAGCCCCAGCATTTT	CASSARTVEGQPQHF
TRBV29-1	TRBJ1-2	TRBD1	many	TGCAGCGGCATACAGGGGGACTATGGCTACACCTTC	CSGIQGDYGYTF
TRBV20-1	TRBJ2-7	.	many	TGCAGTGCTAGTCCCGGGGGGCCCTCCCCCGAGCAGTACTTC	CSASPGGPSPEQYF
TRBV28	TRBJ1-2	.	many	TGTGCCAGCAGTTTGGAGCAACGCAGTGGCTACACCTTC	CASSLEQRSGYTF
TRBV5-1	TRBJ1-1	.	.	TGCGCCAGCAGCTTCCAGAACACTGAAGCTTTCTTT	CASSFQNTEAFF
TRBV29-1	TRBJ2-3	TRBD2	many	TGCAGCGTTGGACTAGCGGGGGGCACAGATACGCAGTATTTT	CSVGLAGGTDTQYF
TRBV29-1	TRBJ2-1	.	many	TGCAGCGTTGTAATTGGGGACAATGAGCAGTTCTTC	CSVVIGDNEQFF
TRBV6-5	TRBJ1-3	.	many	TGTGCCAGCAGTTACTCCCCGAGCTCTGGAAACACCATATATTTT	CASSYSPSSGNTIYF
TRBV15	TRBJ1-4	TRBD1	many	TGTGCCACCAGCAGAACACAGGGGTTGGGCAATGAAAAACTGTTTTTT	CATSRTQGLGNEKLFF
TRBV6-2/TRBV6-3	TRBJ2-1	TRBD2	.	TGTGCCAGCAGTTATTTGGGTAGCGGGGGCACCTACAATGAGCAGTTCTTC	CASSYLGSGGTYNEQFF
TRBV6-5	TRBJ1-1	TRBD1	many	TGTGCCAGCAGCCCAGGGACAGGATTAAGTTTCTTT	CASSPGTGLSFF
TRBV3-1	TRBJ1-4	.	.	TGTGCCAGCAGCCAAGTCATGGGAGAAAAACTGTTTTTT	CASSQVMGEKLFF
TRBV6-6	TRBJ1-6	.	medium-sized	TGTGCCAGCAGCTCGGACGGAAAAAATTCACCCCTCCACTTT	CASSSDGKNSPLHF
TRBV12-3/TRBV12-4	TRBJ2-1	TRBD2	many	TGTGCCAGCAGTTTAGGACTAGCGGGGGGGAAGCAGTTCTTC	CASSLGLAGGKQFF
TRBV5-1	TRBJ2-6	.	few	TGCGCCAGCAGCTTGGACGGCGGCAACTCTGGGGCCAACGTCCTGACTTTC	CASSLDGGNSGANVLTF
TRBV6-2/TRBV6-3	TRBJ1-5	TRBD1	many	TGTGCCAGCAGTTACCGCGACAGGGACAGCAATCAGCCCCAGCATTTT	CASSYRDRDSNQPQHF
TRBV20-1	TRBJ1-5	TRBD1	.	TGCAGTGCTAGGGACAGGCTGACGGGGGAGACTCAGCCCCAGCATTTT	CSARDRLTGETQPQHF
TRBV7-2	TRBJ1-1	.	many	TGTGCCAGCAGCTTATCAGTACAGGGGAACACTGAAGCTTTCTTT	CASSLSVQGNTEAFF
TRBV29-1	TRBJ2-3	.	many	TGCAGCGTGAAAGATGCTAGAGTAACGCAGTATTTT	CSVKDARVTQYF
TRBV20-1	TRBJ2-1	.	many	TGCAGTGCCAGCCTCGACAATGAGCAGTTCTTC	CSASLDNEQFF
TRBV7-9	TRBJ2-3	.	many	TGTGCCAGCAGCCCCCCCGGGGGGCCCACAGATACGCAGTATTTT	CASSPPGGPTDTQYF
TRBV7-7	TRBJ2-2	.	.	TGTGCTAGCAGCCCCTGGGGCGTCGACACCGGGGAGCTGTTTTTT	CASSPWGVDTGELFF
TRBV24-1	TRBJ2-2	.	.	TGTGCCACCAGTGATCCAAGCCCGGTGAACACCGGGGAGCTGTTTTTT	CATSDPSPVNTGELFF
TRBV11-2	TRBJ1-5	.	few	TGTGCCAGCAGCCGACACCTTCAGGGGAGCAATCAGCCCCAGCATTTT	CASSRHLQGSNQPQHF
TRBV6-6	TRBJ1-1	.	few	TGTGCCAGCGGTTATAACACTGAAGCTTTCTTT	CASGYNTEAFF
TRBV19	TRBJ2-3	.	many	TGTGCCACACACCCTTCCCTGGGCCCCGGAGAGGTGGATACGCAGTATTTT	CATHPSLGPGEVDTQYF
TRBV6-6	TRBJ2-6	TRBD1	.	TGTGCCAGCAGATGGTACGGACAGGGGGCTGGGGCCAACGTCCTGACTTTC	CASRWYGQGAGANVLTF
TRBV18	TRBJ1-5	.	few	TGTGCCAGCTCACTCGACAGCGCTTTGAATCAGCCCCAGCATTTT	CASSLDSALNQPQHF